This T cell receptor (beta chain) appears in the sequencing data of a study of blood T cell repertoires in COVID-19. In the study overall: Italy, Spain and the United States were the sources of the convalescent and acute COVID-19 samples. In each case, the material was cDNA or gDNA derived from T cells, B-cell-depleted T cells, or PBMCs.

With 8 bases removed from V and 2 bases from J, the gap between germline ends came to 13 bases. The CDR3 has 13 amino acids. Germline CDR1 is MNHEY and CDR2 is SVGAGI. In the original processing: Amplified reference gene primers provided the basis for estimating nucleated cell counts. The table came from immunoSEQ multiplex PCR; TCRdb's copy has only in-frame clones and leaves some out. V and J calls and clone size are copied from that table; D and trimming were computed from the DNA. The repertoire holds 200,000 to 300,000 clones, with about 80% as singletons. This sequence joins TRBV6-5 and TRBJ2-7; maybe TRBD2 (5 bases). This TCR was sampled from a woman aged 80 or older with acute or convalescent COVID-19. Sequencing used peripheral blood. CDR3 region: CASAVDGTYEQYF. The CDR3 DNA follows: TGTGCCAGCGCGGTAGACGGGACCTACGAGCAGTACTTC.